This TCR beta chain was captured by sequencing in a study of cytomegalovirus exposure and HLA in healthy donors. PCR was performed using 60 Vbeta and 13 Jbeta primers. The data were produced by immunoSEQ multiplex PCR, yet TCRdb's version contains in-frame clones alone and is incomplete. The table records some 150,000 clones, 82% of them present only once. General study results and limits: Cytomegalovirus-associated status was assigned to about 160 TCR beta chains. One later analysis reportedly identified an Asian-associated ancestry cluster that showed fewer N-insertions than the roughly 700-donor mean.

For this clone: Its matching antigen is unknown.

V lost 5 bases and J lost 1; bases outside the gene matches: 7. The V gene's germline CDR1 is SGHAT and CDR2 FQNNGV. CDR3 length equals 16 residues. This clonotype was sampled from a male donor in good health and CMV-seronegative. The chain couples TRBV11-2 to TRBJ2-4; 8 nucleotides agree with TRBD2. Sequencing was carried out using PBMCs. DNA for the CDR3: TGTGCCAGCAGCACACGCCGGGGGGGGGCCAAAAACATTCAGTACTTC. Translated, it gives CASSTRRGGAKNIQYF.